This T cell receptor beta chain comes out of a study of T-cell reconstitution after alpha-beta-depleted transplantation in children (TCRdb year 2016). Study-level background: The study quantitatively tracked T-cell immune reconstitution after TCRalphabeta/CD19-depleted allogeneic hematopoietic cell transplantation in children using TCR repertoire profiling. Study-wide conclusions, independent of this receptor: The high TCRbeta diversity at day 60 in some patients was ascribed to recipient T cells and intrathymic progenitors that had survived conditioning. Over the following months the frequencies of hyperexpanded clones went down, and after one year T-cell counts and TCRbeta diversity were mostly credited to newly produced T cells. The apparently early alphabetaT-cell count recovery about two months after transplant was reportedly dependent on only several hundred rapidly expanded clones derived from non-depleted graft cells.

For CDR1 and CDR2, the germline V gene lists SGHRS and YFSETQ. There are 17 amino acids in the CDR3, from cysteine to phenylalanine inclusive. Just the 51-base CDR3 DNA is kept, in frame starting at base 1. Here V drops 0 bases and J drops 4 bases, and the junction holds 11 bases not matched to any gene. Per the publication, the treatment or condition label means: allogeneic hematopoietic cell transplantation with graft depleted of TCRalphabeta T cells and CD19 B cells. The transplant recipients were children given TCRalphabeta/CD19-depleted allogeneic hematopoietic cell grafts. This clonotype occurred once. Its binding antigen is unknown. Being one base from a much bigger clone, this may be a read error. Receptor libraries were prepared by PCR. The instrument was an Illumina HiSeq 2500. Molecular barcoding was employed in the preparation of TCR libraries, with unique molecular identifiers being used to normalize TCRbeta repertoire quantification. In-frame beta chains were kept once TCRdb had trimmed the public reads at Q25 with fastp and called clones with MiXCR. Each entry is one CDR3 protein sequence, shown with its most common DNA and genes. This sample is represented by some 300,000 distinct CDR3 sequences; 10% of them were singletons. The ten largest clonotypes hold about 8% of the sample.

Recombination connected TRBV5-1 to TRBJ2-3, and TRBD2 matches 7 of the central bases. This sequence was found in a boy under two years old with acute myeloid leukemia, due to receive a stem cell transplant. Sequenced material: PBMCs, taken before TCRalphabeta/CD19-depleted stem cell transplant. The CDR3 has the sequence CASSLVASGPSSDTQYF. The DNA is TGCGCCAGCAGCTTGGTGGCTAGCGGTCCTAGCTCAGATACGCAGTATTTT. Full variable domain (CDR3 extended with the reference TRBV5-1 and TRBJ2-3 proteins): KAGVTQTPRYLIKTRGQQVTLSCSPISGHRSVSWYQQTPGQGLQFLFEYFSETQRNKGNFPGRFSGRQFSNSRSEMNVSTLELGDSALYLCASSLVASGPSSDTQYFGPGTRLTVL.